The TCR beta chain described here comes from a study of OX40 agonist ivuxolimab in advanced cancers. Overall study context: Given to patients was ivuxolimab, an agonistic anti-OX40 (CD134) antibody. Six ivuxolimab dose levels, 0.01 to 10 mg/kg, were given intravenously every 2 weeks. Regarding the study as a whole: Partial responders at 0.1-3.0 mg/kg showed near-lowest clonal expansion.

This clone was counted once. Its antigen is still unknown. Measured with immunoSEQ multiplex PCR; TCRdb has only the in-frame clones, and not every one. The sample contains tens of thousands of clones, roughly 88% of which appear only once. The CDR3 length is 16 residues. V lost 8 bases and J lost 0, with 19 bases in between. In germline, CDR1 is MDHEN, CDR2 SYDVKM. The receptor comes from an adult with an advanced solid tumor such as melanoma, head and neck, liver or kidney cancer. This specimen was CD4+ or CD8+ T cells sorted from blood, taken in a trial of the OX40 agonist ivuxolimab. V gene TRBV28 combines with J gene TRBJ1-1; D is uncertain. DNA of the CDR3: TGTGCCAGCGCCCCCTGGTCGGGCAGCCTGAACACTGAAGCTTTCTTT. As protein: CASAPWSGSLNTEAFF.